Each of the 20 T cell receptor beta chains below was sequenced from the same sample in a study of cytomegalovirus exposure and HLA in healthy donors. The data were produced by immunoSEQ multiplex PCR, yet TCRdb's version contains in-frame clones alone and is incomplete. Counted here are tens of thousands of clones, roughly 80% occurring once; the ten biggest clones make up 9.5% to 13%. Sequencing used PBMCs. These TCRs come from a woman aged 18-29 years in good health and CMV-seropositive.

The count of this clone is one. The V gene is TRBV30, the J gene TRBJ2-2; tentatively, D is TRBD2 (6 bases). This CDR3 contains 13 residues. V was pared by 1 base and J by 6 bases, with 9 bases between. Germline V gives CDR1 GTSNPN, CDR2 SVGIG (reference sequence). The CDR3 sequence is CAWSGWGAGELFF. The CDR3 DNA follows: TGTGCCTGGAGTGGATGGGGGGCCGGGGAGCTGTTTTTT. Complete variable domain (other parts from reference TRBV30 and TRBJ2-2): SQTIHQWPATLVQPVGSPLSLECTVEGTSNPNLYWYRQAAGRGLQLLFYSVGIGQISSEVPQNLSASRPQDRQFILSSKKLLLSDSGFYLCAWSGWGAGELFFGEGSRLTVL.

This clone was picked up many times. The rearrangement links TRBV4-1 to TRBJ1-4; no clear D. This CDR3 has 15 amino acids. Germline lookup yields CDR1 MGHRA and CDR2 YSYEKL. The V end lost 0 bases, the J end lost 3 bases, and 8 bases lay between the germline ends. The CDR3 region is CASSQDPSANEKLFF. CDR3 in DNA: TGCGCCAGCAGCCAAGATCCCTCGGCTAATGAAAAACTGTTTTTT.

This rearrangement joins TRBV2 to TRBJ1-2; D not certain. The CDR3 covers 15 residues. Trimming took 6 bases from V and 0 from J, leaving 14 bases between them. Looked up from germline, CDR1 is SNHLY and CDR2 is FYNNEI. The CDR3 DNA reads as TGTGCCAGCAGACTCTGGGAGAGCCCTAACTATGGCTACACCTTC. It codes for CASRLWESPNYGYTF. Based on the CDR3 plus reference TRBV2 and TRBJ1-2, the full variable domain is EPEVTQTPSHQVTQMGQEVILRCVPISNHLYFYWYRQILGQKVEFLVSFYNNEISEKSEIFDDQFSVERPDGSNFTLKIRSTKLEDSAMYFCASRLWESPNYGYTFGSGTRLTVV.

This sequence joins TRBV28 and TRBJ1-1, with 9 bases fitting TRBD1. Germline V lookup: CDR1 MDHEN, CDR2 SYDVKM. Trimming cost V 5 bases and J 2 bases; bases outside gene matches: 6. CDR3 length: 15 residues. CDR3 bases: TGTGCCAGCAGTCCCTACAGGGGGCCTAACACTGAAGCTTTCTTT. As protein: CASSPYRGPNTEAFF.

The chain links TRBV19 to TRBJ2-7; 8 bases are a match to TRBD1. CDR1 is LNHDA and CDR2 is SQIVND in the germline V gene (reference sequence). V was clipped by 1 base and J by 2 bases; unmatched bases: 7. The CDR3 is 16 amino acids. The CDR3 nucleotides read TGTGCCAGTAGTATAGCCCCAGGGGGCTTGACCTACGAGCAGTACTTC. This gives the protein CASSIAPGGLTYEQYF.

A single count supports this clone. This sequence joins TRBV4-2 and TRBJ2-3, with a possible D match to TRBD2 (6 bases). This CDR3 region has 16 residues. The germline gives CDR1 LGHNA, CDR2 YNFKEQ. Trimming pared 2 bases from V and 5 bases from J, leaving 17 bases between. The CDR3 protein is CASSQFPASEEDTQYF. Here the CDR3 DNA reads TGTGCCAGCAGCCAATTCCCGGCTAGCGAGGAAGATACGCAGTATTTT.

This clone occurred once. The rearrangement joins TRBV27 to TRBJ2-7; 7 nucleotides line up with TRBD2. Trimming at V came to 8 bases and at J to 2 bases, leaving 6 bases not matched to a gene. The length of the CDR3 is 13 residues. Germline V gene lookup returns CDR1 MNHEY and CDR2 SMNVEV (reference sequence). CDR3 in DNA: TGTGCCAGCTTGGGACTAACTACCTACGAGCAGTACTTC. Amino acids: CASLGLTTYEQYF.

The J gene is TRBJ2-7, the V gene TRBV6-5; 11 bases are shared with TRBD2. Germline values: CDR1 MNHEY, CDR2 SVGAGI. V was clipped by 5 bases and J by 4 bases; unmatched bases: 4. The CDR3 spans 14 residues. CDR3 in DNA: TGTGCCAGCAGTCCCTGGACTAGCGGGTACGAGCAGTACTTC. Protein sequence: CASSPWTSGYEQYF.

V and J are TRBV19 and TRBJ2-7, with a tentative D call TRBD1 (8 bases). Trimming left V 5 bases short and J 6 bases short, with 14 bases between. This CDR3 spans 13 amino acids. Germline loops: CDR1 LNHDA, CDR2 SQIVND (reference sequence). The CDR3 here is CASSETGEGEQYF. CDR3 coding DNA: TGTGCCAGTAGTGAGACAGGGGAGGGCGAGCAGTACTTC.

The chain couples TRBV6-1 to TRBJ2-3; 7 bases match TRBD1. CDR1 and CDR2 from the germline V gene are MNHNS and SASEGT. The CDR3 extends over 14 amino acids. Trimming cost V 6 bases and J 1 base; bases outside gene matches: 4. The CDR3 is CASSTTGGTDTQYF. As DNA, the CDR3 is TGTGCCAGCAGCACTACAGGGGGCACAGATACGCAGTATTTT.

The chain recombines TRBV7-2 with TRBJ2-7, with 7 bases identical to TRBD2. Germline V lookup: CDR1 SGHTA, CDR2 FQGNSA. This CDR3 spans 15 amino acids. J gave up 5 bases and V 5 bases, and 12 bases lay outside the gene matches. This CDR3 is CASSPSPGLYDEQYF. CDR3 nucleotide sequence: TGTGCCAGCAGCCCTAGCCCGGGACTATACGACGAGCAGTACTTC.

The rearrangement joins TRBV28 to TRBJ1-4, with a possible D match to TRBD1 (5 bases). Looked up from germline, CDR1 is MDHEN and CDR2 is SYDVKM. With 11 bases removed from V and 8 bases from J, the gap between germline ends came to 12 bases. There are 11 residues in the CDR3. The CDR3 loop reads CAGGGEEKLFF. DNA of the CDR3: TGTGCCGGCGGAGGGGAGGAAAAACTGTTTTTT.

This clone was observed a single time. V is TRBV30 and J is TRBJ2-7, with D possibly being TRBD2 (5 bases). This CDR3 spans 14 amino acids. The germline V gene encodes CDR1 GTSNPN and CDR2 SVGIG (reference sequence). Trimming stripped 0 bases from V and 4 bases from J, with 13 bases between. The CDR3, as DNA: TGTGCCTGGAGTGTAGAGGGCATGCTTTACGAGCAGTACTTC. It encodes CAWSVEGMLYEQYF.

The chain couples TRBV7-9 to TRBJ2-1, with TRBD2 matching over 7 bases. The V gene end was trimmed by 5 bases and the J gene end by 2 bases; junction bases not matched to a gene: 9. The CDR3 length is 16 residues. Germline V gene lookup returns CDR1 SEHNR and CDR2 FQNEAQ (reference sequence). CDR3 coding DNA: TGTGCCAGCAGCCCCCGGGGAGGGGAGGCCTACAATGAGCAGTTCTTC. It encodes CASSPRGGEAYNEQFF.

V gene TRBV18 combines with J gene TRBJ1-3, with TRBD1 matching 7 bases. The germline V gene has CDR1 KGHSH and CDR2 LQKENI. The CDR3 extends over 14 amino acids. V trimming: 3 bases; J trimming: 2 bases; junction bases outside the gene matches: 1. CDR3 region: CASSPQGAGNTIYF. The CDR3 DNA reads as TGTGCCAGCTCACCTCAGGGGGCTGGAAACACCATATATTTT.

The V gene is TRBV4-3, the J gene TRBJ1-1; TRBD1 agrees at 8 bases. V lost 0 bases and J lost 0; bases outside the gene matches: 3. Germline CDR1 is LGHNA and CDR2 is YSLEER. There are 16 residues in the CDR3. The chain's CDR3 is CASSQEDRGMNTEAFF. The CDR3 region has the DNA TGCGCCAGCAGCCAAGAAGACAGGGGCATGAACACTGAAGCTTTCTTT.

The chain carries TRBV15 and TRBJ2-3, with D perhaps matching TRBD1 (6 bases). V lost 1 base to trimming and J lost 2 bases, with 10 bases between them. The CDR3 spans 15 residues. CDR1 is LNHNV, CDR2 YYDKDF, per germline (reference sequence). This CDR3 reads CATSRGDRNTDTQYF. The DNA of the CDR3 is TGTGCCACCAGCAGAGGCGACAGGAACACAGATACGCAGTATTTT. The full variable domain, with the rest looked up from reference TRBV15 and TRBJ2-3, is DAMVIQNPRYQVTQFGKPVTLSCSQTLNHNVMYWYQQKSSQAPKLLFHYYDKDFNNEADTPDNFQSRRPNTSFCFLDIRSPGLGDTAMYLCATSRGDRNTDTQYFGPGTRLTVL.

This clone appeared a single time. Other DNA sequences in this sample translate to the same CDR3. This chain joins TRBV6-5 and TRBJ1-1; 7 bases match TRBD1. The CDR3 consists of 14 residues. V lost 5 bases to trimming and J lost 1 base; unmatched junction nucleotides: 4. Germline lookup yields CDR1 MNHEY and CDR2 SVGAGI. This chain's CDR3 is CASSPRTGNTEAFF. The DNA of the CDR3 is TGTGCCAGCAGTCCGCGGACAGGGAACACTGAAGCTTTCTTT.

The chain couples TRBV5-1 to TRBJ2-7, with D possibly TRBD1 on 6 matching bases. With 2 bases removed from V and 1 base from J, the gap between germline ends came to 10 bases. The CDR3 covers 14 residues. Germline V gene sequence: CDR1 SGHRS, CDR2 YFSETQ. The CDR3 region has the DNA TGCGCCAGCAGCTTTGAGGGGGTTTCCTACGAGCAGTACTTC. Its translation is CASSFEGVSYEQYF.

This clone showed up just once. The J gene is TRBJ2-7, the V gene TRBV11-3, with TRBD2 as a possible D gene (5 bases). Trimming shortened V by 9 bases and J by 6 bases, and 18 bases separated the two germline ends. Germline V gene data show CDR1 as SGHNT and CDR2 as YENEEA. The CDR3 spans 13 residues. In nucleotides, the CDR3 is TGTGCCAGTCGGAGGACGGTTATTGGCGAGCAGTACTTC. This encodes CASRRTVIGEQYF.